The T cell receptor beta chain described here comes from a study of technical replicates of blood from a handful of donors. This clone showed up just once. Germline CDR1 MDHEN, CDR2 SYDVKM. V lost 3 bases to trimming and J lost 8 bases; unmatched junction nucleotides: 5. The CDR3 runs to 13 residues. Sequencing used immunoSEQ multiplex PCR; TCRdb keeps in-frame clones, though not all of them. Of about 83,000 clones in the sample, around nine tenths were seen once. This TCR came from a human donor in good health. Sequencing was carried out using T cells isolated from PBMCs. This chain joins TRBV28 and TRBJ1-2, with 8 bases matching TRBD1. CDR3 DNA: TGTGCCAGCAGTTTTCAGGGGGCTGAGGGCTACACCTTC. This encodes CASSFQGAEGYTF.